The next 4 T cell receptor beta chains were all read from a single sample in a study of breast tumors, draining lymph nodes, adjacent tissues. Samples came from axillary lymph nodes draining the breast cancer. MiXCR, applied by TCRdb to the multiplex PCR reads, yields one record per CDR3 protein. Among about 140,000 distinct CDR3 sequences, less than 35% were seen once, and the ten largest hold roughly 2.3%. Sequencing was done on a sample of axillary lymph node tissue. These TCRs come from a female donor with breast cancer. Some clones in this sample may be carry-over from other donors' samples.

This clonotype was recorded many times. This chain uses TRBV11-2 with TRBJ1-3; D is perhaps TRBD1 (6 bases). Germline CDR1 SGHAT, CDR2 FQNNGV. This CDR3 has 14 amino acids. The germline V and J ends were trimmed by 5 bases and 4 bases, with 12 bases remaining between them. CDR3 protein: CASSPQGQGNTIYF. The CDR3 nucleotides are TGTGCCAGCAGCCCGCAGGGGCAAGGAAACACCATATATTTT.

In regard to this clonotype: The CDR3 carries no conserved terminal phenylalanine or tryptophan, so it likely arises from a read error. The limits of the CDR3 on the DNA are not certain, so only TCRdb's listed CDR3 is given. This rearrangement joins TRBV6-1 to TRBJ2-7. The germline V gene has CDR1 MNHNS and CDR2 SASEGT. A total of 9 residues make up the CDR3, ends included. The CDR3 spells CASSPDSYT.

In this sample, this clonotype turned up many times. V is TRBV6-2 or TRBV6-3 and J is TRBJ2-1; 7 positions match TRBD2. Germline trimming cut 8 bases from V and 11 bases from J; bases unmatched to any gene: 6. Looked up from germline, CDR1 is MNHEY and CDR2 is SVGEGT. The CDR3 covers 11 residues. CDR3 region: CASGDYRKQFF. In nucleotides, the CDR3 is TGTGCCAGCGGGGACTACAGGAAGCAGTTCTTC.

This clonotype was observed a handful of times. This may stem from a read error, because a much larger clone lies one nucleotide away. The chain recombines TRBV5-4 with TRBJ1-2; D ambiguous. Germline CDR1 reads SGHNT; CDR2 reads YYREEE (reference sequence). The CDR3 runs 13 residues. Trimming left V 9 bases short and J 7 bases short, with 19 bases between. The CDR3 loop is CATSWPAAGGYTF. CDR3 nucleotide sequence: TGTGCCACCTCCTGGCCGGCAGCGGGTGGCTACACCTTC.